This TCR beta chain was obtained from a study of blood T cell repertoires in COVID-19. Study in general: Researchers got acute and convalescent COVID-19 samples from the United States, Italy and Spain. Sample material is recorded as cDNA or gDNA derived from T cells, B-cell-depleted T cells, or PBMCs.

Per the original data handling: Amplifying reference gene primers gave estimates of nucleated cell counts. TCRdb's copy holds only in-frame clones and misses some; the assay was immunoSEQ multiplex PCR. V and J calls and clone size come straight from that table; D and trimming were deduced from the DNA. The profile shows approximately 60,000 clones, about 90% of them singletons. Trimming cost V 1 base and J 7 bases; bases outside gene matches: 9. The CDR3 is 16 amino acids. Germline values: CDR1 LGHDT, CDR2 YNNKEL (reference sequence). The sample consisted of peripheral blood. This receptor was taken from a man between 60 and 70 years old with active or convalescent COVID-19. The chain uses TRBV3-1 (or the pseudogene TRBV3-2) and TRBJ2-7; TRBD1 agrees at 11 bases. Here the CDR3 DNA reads TGTGCCAGCAGCCAAGCGACCGGGACAGGGGGAAGTGAGCAGTACTTC. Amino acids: CASSQATGTGGSEQYF.